One and the same sample provided the 9 T cell receptor beta chains below, sequenced in a study of OX40 agonist ivuxolimab in advanced cancers. Repertoires were generated with immunoSEQ multiplex PCR, while TCRdb's copy carries only in-frame clones and drops some. This sample has around 70,000 clones; 65% to 90% occur once, and the top ten carry 0.5% to 0.6%. The sequenced sample was CD4+ or CD8+ T cells sorted from blood, obtained in a trial of the OX40 agonist ivuxolimab. All receptors come from an adult with an advanced solid tumor such as melanoma, head and neck, liver or kidney cancer.

The CDR3 DNA is TGTGCCCACCCACCCCGGCCCTACGAGAGGGAGACCCAGTACTTC. Protein sequence: CAHPPRPYERETQYF. The gene calls are TRBV28 and TRBJ2-5; D gene unclear. The CDR3 is 15 amino acids. The germline V and J ends were trimmed by 11 bases and 5 bases, with 24 bases remaining between them. CDR1 MDHEN and CDR2 SYDVKM come from the germline V gene.

The genes are TRBV2 and TRBJ1-4, with D uncertain. V was shortened by 4 bases and J by 3 bases, with 12 bases between the two germline ends. The CDR3 runs to 15 residues. Germline lookup yields CDR1 SNHLY and CDR2 FYNNEI. DNA for the CDR3: TGTGCCAGCAGTGTGACGGGGTGGGCTAATGAAAAACTGTTTTTT. It codes for CASSVTGWANEKLFF.

V and J are TRBV2 and TRBJ1-6, with D possibly matching TRBD1 (6 bases). Trimming stripped 7 bases from V and 6 bases from J, with 13 bases between. Germline lookup yields CDR1 SNHLY and CDR2 FYNNEI. The length of the CDR3 is 14 residues. The CDR3 loop reads CASKPDRGNSPLHF. CDR3 sequence (DNA): TGTGCCAGCAAGCCGGACAGAGGTAATTCACCCCTCCACTTT.

This clone was seen a handful of times. DNA for the CDR3: TGTGCCTGGAGTAAGGGGGATGGCAATCAGCCCCAGCATTTT. This encodes CAWSKGDGNQPQHF. The rearrangement uses TRBV30 and TRBJ1-5; D is possibly TRBD1 (6 bases). CDR1 GTSNPN and CDR2 SVGIG come from the germline V gene (reference sequence). This CDR3 has 14 amino acids. Trimming took off 2 bases at V and 2 bases at J, with 10 bases between the two ends.

The gene calls are TRBV27 and TRBJ2-7, with D perhaps matching TRBD1 or TRBD2 (6 bases each). V dropped 2 bases and J dropped 6 bases, with 14 bases sitting between them. This CDR3 contains 14 residues. Per germline, CDR1 MNHEY and CDR2 SMNVEV (reference sequence). The CDR3 region has the DNA TGTGCCAGCAGTTTAAGGGGGGCCTACTTCGAGCAGTACTTC. As protein: CASSLRGAYFEQYF.

V and J are TRBV7-3 and TRBJ2-1; perhaps TRBD2 as D (6 bases). This CDR3 contains 15 residues. V was pared by 5 bases and J by 9 bases, with 20 bases between. CDR1 is SGHTA, CDR2 FQGTGA, per germline. The CDR3 sequence is CASSLDYYKSGEQFF. The CDR3 DNA follows: TGTGCCAGCAGCCTGGACTACTATAAATCTGGTGAGCAGTTCTTC.

The rearrangement uses TRBV7-6 and TRBJ1-3; D possibly corresponds to TRBD1 (6 bases). The germline V and J ends were trimmed by 1 base and 1 base, with 17 bases remaining between them. This CDR3 has 18 residues. The germline gives CDR1 SGHVS, CDR2 FNYEAQ. This CDR3 reads CASSLGGGLGGSGNTIYF. The CDR3 region has the DNA TGTGCCAGCAGCTTAGGTGGGGGGCTGGGCGGATCTGGAAACACCATATATTTT.

V usage is TRBV28 and J usage is TRBJ1-4, with D tentatively TRBD1 (5 bases). Germline assignment: CDR1 MDHEN and CDR2 SYDVKM. This CDR3 spans 14 amino acids. Trimming pared 5 bases from V and 5 bases from J, leaving 12 bases between. The CDR3 sequence is CASSPPQGNEKLFF. The CDR3 coding sequence is TGTGCCAGCAGTCCACCCCAGGGAAATGAAAAACTGTTTTTT.

The chain recombines TRBV5-8 with TRBJ1-4; D remains unclear. V lost 2 bases and J lost 2, with 7 bases in between. CDR1 is SGHTS and CDR2 is YDEGEE in the germline V gene. There are 14 residues in the CDR3. CDR3 protein: CASSFLGTNEKLFF. The CDR3 DNA sequence: TGTGCCAGCAGCTTTCTGGGCACTAATGAAAAACTGTTTTTT.